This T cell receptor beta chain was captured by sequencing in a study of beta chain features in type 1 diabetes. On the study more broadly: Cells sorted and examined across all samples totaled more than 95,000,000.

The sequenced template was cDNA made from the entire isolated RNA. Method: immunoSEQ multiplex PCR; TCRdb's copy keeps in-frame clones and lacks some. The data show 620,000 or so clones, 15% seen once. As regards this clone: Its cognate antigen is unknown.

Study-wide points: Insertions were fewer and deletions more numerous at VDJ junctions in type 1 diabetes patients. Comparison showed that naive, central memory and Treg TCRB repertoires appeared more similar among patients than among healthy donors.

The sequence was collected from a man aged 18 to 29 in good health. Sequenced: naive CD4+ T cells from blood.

The CDR3 sequence is CASSQEGRGRYYGYTF. In DNA form, the CDR3 reads TGTGCCAGCAGCCAAGAGGGCAGGGGGCGTTACTATGGCTACACCTTC. The chain recombines TRBV14 with TRBJ1-2, with 8 bases identical to TRBD1. CDR1 is SGHDN and CDR2 is FVKESK in the germline V gene. The ends lost 0 bases at V and 3 bases at J; junction bases unmatched: 6. This CDR3 is 16 amino acids long.